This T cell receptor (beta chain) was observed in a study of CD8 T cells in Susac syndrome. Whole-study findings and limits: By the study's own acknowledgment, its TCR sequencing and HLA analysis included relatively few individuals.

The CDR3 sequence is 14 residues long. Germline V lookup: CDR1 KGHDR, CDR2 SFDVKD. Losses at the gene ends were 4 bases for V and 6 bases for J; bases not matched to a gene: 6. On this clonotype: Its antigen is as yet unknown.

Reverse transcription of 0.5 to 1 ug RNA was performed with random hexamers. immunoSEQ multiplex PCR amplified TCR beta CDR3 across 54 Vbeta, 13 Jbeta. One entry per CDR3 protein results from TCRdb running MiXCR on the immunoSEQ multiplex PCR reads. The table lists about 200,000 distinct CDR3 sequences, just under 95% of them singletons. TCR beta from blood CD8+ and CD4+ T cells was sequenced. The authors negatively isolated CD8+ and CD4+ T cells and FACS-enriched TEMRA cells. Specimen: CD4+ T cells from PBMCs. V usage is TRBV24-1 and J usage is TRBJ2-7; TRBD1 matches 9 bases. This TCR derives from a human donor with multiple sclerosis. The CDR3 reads CATSDGTGIGEQYF. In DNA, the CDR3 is TGTGCCACCAGTGACGGGACAGGGATCGGCGAGCAGTACTTC.